These 8 T cell receptor beta chains share one sample of origin, sequenced in a study of T-cell reconstitution after alpha-beta-depleted transplantation in children. Researchers prepared the TCRbeta library using unique molecular identifiers, the study reports. Using its own MiXCR run on the PCR reads, TCRdb lists one record per CDR3 protein. The sample lists about 830,000 distinct CDR3 sequences; roughly 15% were seen once. Sequencing used PBMCs, mostly from graft donor cells, obtained 360 days after TCRalphabeta/CD19-depleted stem cell transplant. These receptors were collected from a male patient between 10 and 17 years old who had a stem cell transplant for acute lymphoblastic leukemia, so the T cells may come from the graft donor.

V usage is TRBV12-3 or TRBV12-4 and J usage is TRBJ2-1, with 7 bases fitting TRBD2. Trimming took 0 bases from V and 10 from J; bases not matched to a gene: 3. The CDR3 spans 13 residues. Here the CDR3 DNA reads TGTGCCAGCAGTTTAGCGGGAGGGCCGGAGCAGTTCTTC. It encodes CASSLAGGPEQFF.

The chain links TRBV5-1 to TRBJ1-3; no clear D. From germline, CDR1 is SGHRS and CDR2 YFSETQ. Trimming took 6 bases from V and 0 from J, leaving 25 bases between them. The CDR3 sequence is 19 residues long. The CDR3 nucleotides read TGCGCCAGCACCCGGCGGCTGGCCAGGTGGATGGCCTCTGGAAACACCATATATTTT. This sequence encodes CASTRRLARWMASGNTIYF.

The J gene is TRBJ2-1, the V gene TRBV7-8; 7 positions agree with TRBD2. CDR3 size: 16 residues. CDR1 and CDR2 (germline): SGHVS, FQNEAQ. Germline trimming cut 6 bases from V and 0 bases from J; bases unmatched to any gene: 8. The CDR3 DNA is TGTGCCAGCAGGGGTCCTAGCGGAAGCTCCTACAATGAGCAGTTCTTC. It translates to CASRGPSGSSYNEQFF.

There are a few counts of this clonotype. This chain links TRBV24-1 with TRBJ2-3; TRBD1 aligns across 9 bases. Trimming cost V 4 bases and J 6 bases; bases outside gene matches: 1. The CDR3 spans 13 residues. CDR1 KGHDR and CDR2 SFDVKD come from the germline V gene. The CDR3 protein is CATSDDRGDTQYF. The CDR3, as DNA: TGTGCCACCAGTGACGACAGGGGGGATACGCAGTATTTT.

This chain uses TRBV11-3 with TRBJ2-1; a weak D match, TRBD2 (5 bases). V lost 3 bases to trimming and J lost 6 bases, with 15 bases between them. Germline CDR1 and CDR2: SGHNT and YENEEA. CDR3 size: 15 residues. This CDR3 reads CASSLSRGSANEQFF. CDR3 sequence (DNA): TGTGCCAGCAGCTTGTCGCGCGGGTCGGCCAATGAGCAGTTCTTC.

This clonotype was found many times. The chain is built from TRBV9 and TRBJ2-7; D remains ambiguous. This CDR3 is built from 13 residues. Germline V gene data show CDR1 as SGDLS and CDR2 as YYNGEE. Trimming cost V 3 bases and J 0 bases, with 7 bases left between them. CDR3 region: CASSDGSSYEQYF. The DNA of the CDR3 is TGTGCCAGCAGCGACGGTAGCTCCTACGAGCAGTACTTC.

This clonotype occurred a few times. The chain has TRBV5-1 and TRBJ2-7, with a possible D match to TRBD1 (5 bases). Trimming left V 4 bases short and J 0 bases short, with 14 bases between. The CDR3 length is 15 residues. CDR1 is SGHRS, CDR2 YFSETQ, per germline. In nucleotides, the CDR3 is TGCGCCAGCAGCCCCGACAGTCTTGACTCCTACGAGCAGTACTTC. Amino acids: CASSPDSLDSYEQYF. Full variable domain (outside the CDR3, taken from reference TRBV5-1 and TRBJ2-7): KAGVTQTPRYLIKTRGQQVTLSCSPISGHRSVSWYQQTPGQGLQFLFEYFSETQRNKGNFPGRFSGRQFSNSRSEMNVSTLELGDSALYLCASSPDSLDSYEQYFGPGTRLTVT.

The gene calls are TRBV5-6 and TRBJ2-7, with D perhaps TRBD1 (6 bases). This CDR3 is built from 17 residues. Germline CDR1 SGHDT, CDR2 YYEEEE. V was trimmed by 2 bases and J by 6 bases, leaving 24 bases between them. The CDR3 DNA sequence: TGTGCCAGCAGCTTTTCCTTAACGGGACATGGAATTTCCGAGCAGTACTTC. Its protein product is CASSFSLTGHGISEQYF.